The rows below give T cell receptor beta chains drawn from one sample of a study of identical twins. From the 5' RACE reads, TCRdb called clonotypes with MiXCR, one entry per CDR3 protein. Here the sample spans approximately 670,000 distinct CDR3 sequences, around 5.7% being singletons. Sequencing was carried out using naive T cells sorted from blood. The source of these receptors is a man between 18 and 35 years old in good health. CDR3s include the opening cysteine and the closing phenylalanine or tryptophan. The D gene is left open where the match is weak. Expanded clones get a size class; other rows say once, few or many, or leave the size out.

D: NA; size: NA; V: TRBV12-3/TRBV12-4; J: TRBJ2-3; DNA: TGTGCCAGCAGTACGGACTGGAAATATACGCAGTATTTT; CDR3: CASSTDWKYTQYF
D: TRBD2; size: many; V: TRBV5-1; J: TRBJ2-7; DNA: TGCGCCAGTAAACTAGCGGGAGCCTACGAGCAGTACTTC; CDR3: CASKLAGAYEQYF
D: NA; size: NA; V: TRBV11-2; J: TRBJ1-5; DNA: TGTGCCAGCAGCTATGAGGGGGGTCAGCCCCAGCATTTT; CDR3: CASSYEGGQPQHF
D: NA; size: NA; V: TRBV5-1; J: TRBJ2-3; DNA: TGCGCCAGCAGCTTGGGAGAAGGCCGACAGGCAGATACGCAGTATTTT; CDR3: CASSLGEGRQADTQYF
D: TRBD1; size: NA; V: TRBV6-1; J: TRBJ2-1; DNA: TGTGCCAGCAGTCGGGGACAGGGGGCGTCGTATGAGCAGTTCTTC; CDR3: CASSRGQGASYEQFF
D: NA; size: few; V: TRBV12-3/TRBV12-4; J: TRBJ2-2; DNA: TGTGCCAGCAGGATTGTGGGGACTTTGGGTTCCGGGGAGCTGTTTTTT; CDR3: CASRIVGTLGSGELFF
D: NA; size: many; V: TRBV29-1; J: TRBJ2-3; DNA: TGCAGCGTTGTAGCGGCTAGCACAGATACGCAGTATTTT; CDR3: CSVVAASTDTQYF
D: NA; size: few; V: TRBV25-1; J: TRBJ2-2; DNA: TGTGCCAGCAGTGAATTAGGCGGAACCTCGGCCGGGGAGCTGTTTTTT; CDR3: CASSELGGTSAGELFF
D: NA; size: many; V: TRBV4-3; J: TRBJ2-1; DNA: TGCGCCAGCAGCCAAGTGAGGGTAGGGGACAATGAGCAGTTCTTC; CDR3: CASSQVRVGDNEQFF
D: NA; size: NA; V: TRBV3-1; J: TRBJ2-1; DNA: TGTGCCAGCAATCCCTCAGGGGGAGGCACCTACAATGAGCAGTTCTTC; CDR3: CASNPSGGGTYNEQFF
D: TRBD1; size: many; V: TRBV12-3/TRBV12-4; J: TRBJ1-2; DNA: TGTGCCAGCAGTCGGCAGGGGGCGGATGGCTACACCTTC; CDR3: CASSRQGADGYTF
D: TRBD2; size: many; V: TRBV6-5; J: TRBJ2-7; DNA: TGTGCCAGCAGTCTCTCGGGCGGGGGACTCAACGAGCAGTACTTC; CDR3: CASSLSGGGLNEQYF
D: NA; size: many; V: TRBV27; J: TRBJ2-7; DNA: TGTGCCAGCAGTTTTCTAGGGAAGGGATACGAGCAGTACTTC; CDR3: CASSFLGKGYEQYF
D: NA; size: many; V: TRBV6-2/TRBV6-3; J: TRBJ1-1; DNA: TGTGCCAGCAGTTACCCGCAAATGAACACTGAAGCTTTCTTT; CDR3: CASSYPQMNTEAFF
D: NA; size: few; V: TRBV10-1; J: TRBJ2-3; DNA: TGCGCCAGCAGTGAGGCTAGCGCGAGCACAGATACGCAGTATTTT; CDR3: CASSEASASTDTQYF
D: NA; size: many; V: TRBV25-1; J: TRBJ1-5; DNA: TGTGCCAGCAGTGAATTTGAGGGTCCGGCTGATCAGCCCCAGCATTTT; CDR3: CASSEFEGPADQPQHF
D: TRBD2; size: many; V: TRBV7-7; J: TRBJ2-3; DNA: TGTGCCAGCAGCGCCAGGACTAGCGGGAGATCAGATACGCAGTATTTT; CDR3: CASSARTSGRSDTQYF
D: NA; size: many; V: TRBV29-1; J: TRBJ2-3; DNA: TGCAGCGGGGGCGGGCGTCCAAGCACAGATACGCAGTATTTT; CDR3: CSGGGRPSTDTQYF
D: TRBD2; size: NA; V: TRBV25-1; J: TRBJ2-5; DNA: TGTGCCAGCAGTGAATATCTAGCGGGAGGAGAGACCCAGTACTTC; CDR3: CASSEYLAGGETQYF
D: NA; size: many; V: TRBV29-1; J: TRBJ2-7; DNA: TGCAGCGTTTATAGTGGCGAGCAGTACTTC; CDR3: CSVYSGEQYF
D: TRBD1; size: many; V: TRBV5-5; J: TRBJ2-1; DNA: TGTGCCAGCAGCTTGGGGGGACAGATCTACAATGAGCAGTTCTTC; CDR3: CASSLGGQIYNEQFF
D: NA; size: many; V: TRBV15; J: TRBJ1-2; DNA: TGTGCCACCAGCGGCTGGGACACGGATTATGGCTACACCTTC; CDR3: CATSGWDTDYGYTF
D: TRBD2; size: NA; V: TRBV4-3; J: TRBJ2-7; DNA: TGCGCCAGCAGCCAGTGGGAGCGGGAGAATTACGAGCATTACTTC; CDR3: CASSQWERENYEHYF
D: TRBD1; size: NA; V: TRBV6-2/TRBV6-3; J: TRBJ1-1; DNA: TGTGCCAGCAAAAGGGACAGGGGAAGCACTGAAGCTTTCTTT; CDR3: CASKRDRGSTEAFF
D: NA; size: many; V: TRBV12-3/TRBV12-4; J: TRBJ1-6; DNA: TGTGCCAGCAGCCACGGGACGAATAATTCACCCCTCCACTTT; CDR3: CASSHGTNNSPLHF
D: TRBD1; size: few; V: TRBV20-1; J: TRBJ1-2; DNA: TGCAGTGCTCACGACAGGGGGCCTACTAACTATGGCTACACCTTC; CDR3: CSAHDRGPTNYGYTF
D: NA; size: NA; V: TRBV7-6; J: TRBJ2-2; DNA: TGTGCCAGTCGACAGGCGCCCGCCACCGGGGAGCTGTTTTTT; CDR3: CASRQAPATGELFF
D: NA; size: few; V: TRBV3-1; J: TRBJ2-2; DNA: TGTGCCAGCAGCCAAGCGTCAGGGACCGGGGAGCTGTTTTTT; CDR3: CASSQASGTGELFF